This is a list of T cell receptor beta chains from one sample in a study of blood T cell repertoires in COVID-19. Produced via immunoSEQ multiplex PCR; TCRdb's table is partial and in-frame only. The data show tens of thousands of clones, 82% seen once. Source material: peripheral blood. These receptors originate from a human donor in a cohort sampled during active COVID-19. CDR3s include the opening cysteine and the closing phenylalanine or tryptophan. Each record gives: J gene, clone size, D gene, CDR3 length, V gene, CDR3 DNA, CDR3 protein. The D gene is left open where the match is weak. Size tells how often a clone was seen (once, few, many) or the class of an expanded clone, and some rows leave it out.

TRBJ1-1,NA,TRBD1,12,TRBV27,TGTGCCAGCAGTTCCCGGACAGGCGAAGCTTTCTTT,CASSSRTGEAFF
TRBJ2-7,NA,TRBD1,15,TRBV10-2,TGCGCCAGCCGGCGTGGGACAGGGAGCTCCTACGAGCAGTACTTC,CASRRGTGSSYEQYF
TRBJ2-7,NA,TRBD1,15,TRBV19,TGTGCCAGTAGGGCCGCCGGGACAGGGAGGTACGAGCAGTACTTC,CASRAAGTGRYEQYF
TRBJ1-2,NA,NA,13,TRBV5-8,TGTGCCAGCAGCTTGGACAGGCGATATGGCTACACCTTC,CASSLDRRYGYTF
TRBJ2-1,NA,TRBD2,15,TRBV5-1,TGCGCCAGCAGTTTTAGCGGGGGACAGTACAATGAGCAGTTCTTC,CASSFSGGQYNEQFF
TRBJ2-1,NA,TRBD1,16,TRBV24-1,TGTGCCACCAGTGATTTCCGCCAGACAGGGGGCTCTGAGCAGTTCTTC,CATSDFRQTGGSEQFF
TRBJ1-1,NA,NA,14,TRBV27,TGTGCCAGCAGTTCCCCGTGGGGGCGCACTGAAGCTTTCTTT,CASSSPWGRTEAFF
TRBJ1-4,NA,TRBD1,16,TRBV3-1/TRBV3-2,TGTGCCAGCAGCCCAGTCTCGGGACAGGGGACAGAAAAACTGTTTTTT,CASSPVSGQGTEKLFF
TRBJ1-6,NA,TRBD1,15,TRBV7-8,TGTGCCAGCAGCTTTCTCGCGCAGGGGGATTCACCCCTCCACTTT,CASSFLAQGDSPLHF
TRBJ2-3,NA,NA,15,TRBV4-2,TGTGCCAGCAGCCAAGTGGCGGGGGCCGCGGATACGCAGTATTTT,CASSQVAGAADTQYF
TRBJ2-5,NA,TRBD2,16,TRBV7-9,TGTGCCAGCAGCCGGCTAGCGGGGAAGTACCAAGAGACCCAGTACTTC,CASSRLAGKYQETQYF
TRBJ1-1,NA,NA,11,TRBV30,TGTGCCTGGGAGAGGGACACTGAAGCTTTCTTT,CAWERDTEAFF
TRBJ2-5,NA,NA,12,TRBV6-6,TGTGCCAGCCGACTGCAGCAAGAGACCCAGTACTTC,CASRLQQETQYF
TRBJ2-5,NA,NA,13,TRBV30,TGTGCCTGGAGTCGTGTGCCGAGGGAGACCCAGTACTTC,CAWSRVPRETQYF
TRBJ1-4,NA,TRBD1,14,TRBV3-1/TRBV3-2,TGTGCCAGCAGCCGCGCCGGGACAGGCGAAAAACTGTTTTTT,CASSRAGTGEKLFF
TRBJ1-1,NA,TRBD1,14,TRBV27,TGTGCCAGCAGTTTTAGGGGGCCGCACACTGAAGCTTTCTTT,CASSFRGPHTEAFF
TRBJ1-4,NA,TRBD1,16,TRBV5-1,TGCGCCAGCAGCTTGGGGTTGACAGGGAGTAATGAAAAACTGTTTTTT,CASSLGLTGSNEKLFF
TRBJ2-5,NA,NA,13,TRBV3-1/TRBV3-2,TGTGCCAGCAGCCAGACTACCTCTGGGACCCAGTACTTC,CASSQTTSGTQYF
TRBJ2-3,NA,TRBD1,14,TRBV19,TGTGCCAGTAGTGCGGGACAGGGCGCAGATACGCAGTATTTT,CASSAGQGADTQYF
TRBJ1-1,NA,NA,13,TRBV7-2,TGTGCCAGCAGCTTCGGGATGAACACTGAAGCTTTCTTT,CASSFGMNTEAFF
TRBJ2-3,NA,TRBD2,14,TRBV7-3,TGTGCCAGCAGCTCTTATAGCGGGGGAGATACGCAGTATTTT,CASSSYSGGDTQYF
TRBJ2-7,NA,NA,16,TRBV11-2,TGTGCCAGCAGCTTAGCCGGCGGAGCGGTAAGCTACGAGCAGTACTTC,CASSLAGGAVSYEQYF
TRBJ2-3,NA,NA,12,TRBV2,TGTGCCAGCAGTGTCGGGGGGCGGGCGCAGTATTTT,CASSVGGRAQYF
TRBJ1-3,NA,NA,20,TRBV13,TGTGCCAGCAGCTTAACGGGACACCGTATTTTTACGCCTGCTGGAAACACCATATATTTT,CASSLTGHRIFTPAGNTIYF
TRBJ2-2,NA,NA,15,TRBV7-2,TGTGCCAGCAGCTTAGTATTGGGACAACCTGGGGAGCTGTTTTTT,CASSLVLGQPGELFF
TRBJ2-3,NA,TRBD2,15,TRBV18,TGTGCCAGCTCGGGCGGGGGGGCCGTGACAGATACGCAGTATTTT,CASSGGGAVTDTQYF
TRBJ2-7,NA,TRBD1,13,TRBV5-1,TGCGCCAGCAGCCGGGGACAGAACTACGAGCAGTACTTC,CASSRGQNYEQYF
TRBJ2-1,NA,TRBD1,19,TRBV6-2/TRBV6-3,TGTGCCAGCAGTTATCAACGGGGACAGCCTATGAGCTCCTACAATGAGCAGTTCTTC,CASSYQRGQPMSSYNEQFF
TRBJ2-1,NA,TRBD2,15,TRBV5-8,TGTGCCAGCAGCTTGGGGACTAGCGGGAACCATGAGCAGTTCTTC,CASSLGTSGNHEQFF
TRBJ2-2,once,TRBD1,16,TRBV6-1,TGTGCCAGCAGTGTTACAACAGGGGCGAACACCGGGGAGCTGTTTTTT,CASSVTTGANTGELFF
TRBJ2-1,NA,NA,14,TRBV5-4,TGTGCCAGCAGCTTGAGGACAGGGAGGGATGAGCAGTTCTTC,CASSLRTGRDEQFF
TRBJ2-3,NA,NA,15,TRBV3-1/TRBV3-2,TGTGCCAGCAGCCAAGATCCTACCACAGTCGGTACGCAGTATTTT,CASSQDPTTVGTQYF
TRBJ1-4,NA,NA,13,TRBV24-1,TGTGCCACCAGTGAAAGGGGTGGGGAAAAACTGTTTTTT,CATSERGGEKLFF
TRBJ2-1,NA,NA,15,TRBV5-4,TGTGCCAGCAGCCTACGGGACTCGGCCTTTGGTGAGCAGTTCTTC,CASSLRDSAFGEQFF
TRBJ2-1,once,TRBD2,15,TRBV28,TGTGCCAGCATCACTTCCAACGGGGGGGCCAGTGAGCAGTTCTTC,CASITSNGGASEQFF
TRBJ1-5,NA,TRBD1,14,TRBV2,TGTGCCAGCAGTGGGGACAGGGGCGGTCAGCCCCAGCATTTT,CASSGDRGGQPQHF